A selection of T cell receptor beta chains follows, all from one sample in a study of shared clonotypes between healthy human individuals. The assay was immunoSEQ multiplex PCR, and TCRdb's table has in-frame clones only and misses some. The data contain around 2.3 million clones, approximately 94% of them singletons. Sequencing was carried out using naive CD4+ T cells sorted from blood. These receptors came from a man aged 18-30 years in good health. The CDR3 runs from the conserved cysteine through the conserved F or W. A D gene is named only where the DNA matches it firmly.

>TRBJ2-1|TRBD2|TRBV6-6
TGTGCCAGCACTCATAGGGGACTACGAAATGAGCAGTTCTTC
CASTHRGLRNEQFF
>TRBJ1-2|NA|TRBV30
TGTGCCTGGAGTGTAGGATTCAGGAGCCACTATGGCTACACCTTC
CAWSVGFRSHYGYTF
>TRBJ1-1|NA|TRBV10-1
TGCGCCAGCAGTGAGAGGACGAACACTGAAGCTTTCTTT
CASSERTNTEAFF
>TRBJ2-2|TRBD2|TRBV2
TGTGCCAGCAAGGGGACTAGTGGTACCGGGGAGCTGTTTTTT
CASKGTSGTGELFF
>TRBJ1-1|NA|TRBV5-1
TGCGCCAGCAGCTCGCTACGGGGCGGCACTGAAGCTTTCTTT
CASSSLRGGTEAFF
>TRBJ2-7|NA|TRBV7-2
TGTGCCAGCAGCATAGGCGGGATCTCCTACGAGCAGTACTTC
CASSIGGISYEQYF
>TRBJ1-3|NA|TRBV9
TGTGCCAGCAGCCTTTGGGACTCCAACTCTGGAAACACCATATATTTT
CASSLWDSNSGNTIYF
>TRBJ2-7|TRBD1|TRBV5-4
TGTGCCAGCAGCTCCCTTGGACAGGCCTACGAGCAGTACTTC
CASSSLGQAYEQYF
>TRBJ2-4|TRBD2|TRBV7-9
TGTGCCAGCAGCTTTAGCGGGAGAATCAACATTCAGTACTTC
CASSFSGRINIQYF
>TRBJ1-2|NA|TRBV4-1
TGCGCCAGCAGCCAAGATCTGCCGAGCCTGAGGGGAGGCTACACCTTC
CASSQDLPSLRGGYTF
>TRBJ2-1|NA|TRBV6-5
TGTGCCAGCAGTAGAGGTGTTAGAGGGGCTAATGAGCAGTTCTTC
CASSRGVRGANEQFF